Sequencing of this T cell receptor (beta chain) was carried out in a study of technical replicates of blood from several donors. This table comes from immunoSEQ multiplex PCR, and its TCRdb copy is limited to in-frame clones, with some not included. The sample contains roughly 80,000 clones, over 75% of which appear only once. The CDR3 loop spans 16 amino acids. CDR1 and CDR2 (germline): MNHEY, SMNVEV (reference sequence). The germline V and J ends were trimmed by 6 bases and 5 bases, with 22 bases remaining between them. Sequencing input: T cells isolated from PBMCs. The receptor comes from a human donor in good health. This chain uses TRBV27 with TRBJ1-1; D is possibly TRBD1 (5 bases). CDR3: CASRPFRDKGSTEAFF. In DNA, the CDR3 is TGTGCCAGCAGACCCTTCCGAGACAAGGGGTCGACTGAAGCTTTCTTT.